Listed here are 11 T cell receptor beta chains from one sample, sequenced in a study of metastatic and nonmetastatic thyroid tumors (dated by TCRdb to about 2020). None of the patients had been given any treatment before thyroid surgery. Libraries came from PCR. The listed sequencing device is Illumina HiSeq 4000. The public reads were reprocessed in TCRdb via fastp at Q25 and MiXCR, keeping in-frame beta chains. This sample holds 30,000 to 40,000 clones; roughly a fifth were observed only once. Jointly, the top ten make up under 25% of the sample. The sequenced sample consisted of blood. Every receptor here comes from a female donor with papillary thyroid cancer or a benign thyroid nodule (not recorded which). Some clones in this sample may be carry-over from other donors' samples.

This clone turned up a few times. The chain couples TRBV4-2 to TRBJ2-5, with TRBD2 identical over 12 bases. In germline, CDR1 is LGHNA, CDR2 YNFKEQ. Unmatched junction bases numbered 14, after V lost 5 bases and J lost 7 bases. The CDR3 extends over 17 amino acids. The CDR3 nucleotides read TGTGCCAGCAGCTCGACTAGCGGGGGCACCTCTTTAGCGACCCAGTACTTC. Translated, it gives CASSSTSGGTSLATQYF.

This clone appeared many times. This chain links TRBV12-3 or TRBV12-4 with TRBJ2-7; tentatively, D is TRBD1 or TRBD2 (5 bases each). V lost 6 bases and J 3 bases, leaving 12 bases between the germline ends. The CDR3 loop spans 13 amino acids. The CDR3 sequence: CASSPNGGYEQYF. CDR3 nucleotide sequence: TGTGCCAGCAGCCCGAATGGGGGCTACGAGCAGTACTTC.

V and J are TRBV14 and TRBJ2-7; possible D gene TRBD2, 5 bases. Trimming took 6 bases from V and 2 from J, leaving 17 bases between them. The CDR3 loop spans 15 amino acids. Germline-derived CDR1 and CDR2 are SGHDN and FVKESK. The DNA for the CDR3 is TGTGCCAGCAGTCCGGCCGACGAGGGCCCCTACGAGCAGTACTTC. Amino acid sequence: CASSPADEGPYEQYF.

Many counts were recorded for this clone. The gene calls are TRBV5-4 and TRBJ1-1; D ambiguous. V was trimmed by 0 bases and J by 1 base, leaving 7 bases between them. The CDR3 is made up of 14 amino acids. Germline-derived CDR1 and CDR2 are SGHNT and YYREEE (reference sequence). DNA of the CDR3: TGTGCCAGCAGCTTGGCCAGAGGGAACACTGAAGCTTTCTTT. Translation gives CASSLARGNTEAFF.

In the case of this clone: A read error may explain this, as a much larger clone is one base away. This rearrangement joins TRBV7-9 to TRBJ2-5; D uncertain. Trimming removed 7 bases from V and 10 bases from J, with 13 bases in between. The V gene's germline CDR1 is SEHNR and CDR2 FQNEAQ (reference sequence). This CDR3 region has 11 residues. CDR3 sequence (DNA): TGTGCCAGCATCTTCTCGGAAGACCAGTACTTC. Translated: CASIFSEDQYF.

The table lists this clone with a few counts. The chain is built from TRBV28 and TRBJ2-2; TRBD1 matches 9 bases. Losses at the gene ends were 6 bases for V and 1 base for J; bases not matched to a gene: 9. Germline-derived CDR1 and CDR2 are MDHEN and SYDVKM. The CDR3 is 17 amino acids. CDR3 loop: CASSSGQGIGNTGELFF. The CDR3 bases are TGTGCCAGCAGCTCGGGACAGGGCATAGGGAACACCGGGGAGCTGTTTTTT. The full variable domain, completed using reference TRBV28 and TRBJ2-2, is DVKVTQSSRYLVKRTGEKVFLECVQDMDHENMFWYRQDPGLGLRLIYFSYDVKMKEKGDIPEGYSVSREKKERFSLILESASTNQTSMYLCASSSGQGIGNTGELFFGEGSRLTVL.

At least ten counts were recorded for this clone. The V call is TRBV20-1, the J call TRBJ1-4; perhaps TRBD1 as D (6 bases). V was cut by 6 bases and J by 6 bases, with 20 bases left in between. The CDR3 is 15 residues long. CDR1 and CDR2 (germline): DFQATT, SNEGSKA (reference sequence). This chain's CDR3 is CSASEVGGDYEKLFF. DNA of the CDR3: TGCAGTGCCTCAGAGGTGGGGGGCGACTATGAAAAACTGTTTTTT.

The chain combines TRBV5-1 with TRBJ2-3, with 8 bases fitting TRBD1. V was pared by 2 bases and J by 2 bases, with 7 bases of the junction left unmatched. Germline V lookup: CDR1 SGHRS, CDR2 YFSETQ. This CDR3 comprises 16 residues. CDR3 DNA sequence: TGCGCCAGCAGCTTACAGGGGGAAACACCCACAGATACGCAGTATTTT. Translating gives CASSLQGETPTDTQYF.

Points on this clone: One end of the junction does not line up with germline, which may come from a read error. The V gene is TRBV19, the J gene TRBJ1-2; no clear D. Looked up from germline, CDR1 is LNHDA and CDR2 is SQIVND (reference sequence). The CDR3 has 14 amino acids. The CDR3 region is CAISISVGRYGYTF. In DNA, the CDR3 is TGTGCCATTAGTATAAGTGTGGGCCGCTATGGCTACACCTTC.

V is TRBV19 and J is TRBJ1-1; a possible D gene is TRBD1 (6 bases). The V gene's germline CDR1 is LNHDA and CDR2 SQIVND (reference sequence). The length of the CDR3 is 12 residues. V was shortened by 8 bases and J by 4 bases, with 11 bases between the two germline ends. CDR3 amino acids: CASSQGPTEAFF. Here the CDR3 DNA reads TGTGCCAGTTCCCAGGGGCCCACTGAAGCTTTCTTT.

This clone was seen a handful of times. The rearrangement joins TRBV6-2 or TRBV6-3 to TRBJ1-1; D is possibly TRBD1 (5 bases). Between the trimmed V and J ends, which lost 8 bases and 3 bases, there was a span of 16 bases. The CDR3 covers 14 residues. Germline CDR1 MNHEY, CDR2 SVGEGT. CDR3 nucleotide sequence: TGTGCCAGCTCATCCCGCGACAGCCACACTGAAGCTTTCTTT. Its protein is CASSSRDSHTEAFF.